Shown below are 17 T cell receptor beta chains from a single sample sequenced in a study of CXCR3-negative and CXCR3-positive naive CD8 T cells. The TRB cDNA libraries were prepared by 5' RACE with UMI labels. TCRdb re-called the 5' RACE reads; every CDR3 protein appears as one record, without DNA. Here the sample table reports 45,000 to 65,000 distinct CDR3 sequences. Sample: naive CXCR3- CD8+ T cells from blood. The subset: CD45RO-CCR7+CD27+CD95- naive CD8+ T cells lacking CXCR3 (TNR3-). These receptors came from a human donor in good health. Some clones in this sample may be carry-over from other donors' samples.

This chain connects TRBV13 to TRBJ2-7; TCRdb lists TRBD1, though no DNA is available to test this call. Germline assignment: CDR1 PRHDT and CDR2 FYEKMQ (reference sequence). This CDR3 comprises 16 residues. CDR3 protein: CASSLEVDRGRGEQYF.

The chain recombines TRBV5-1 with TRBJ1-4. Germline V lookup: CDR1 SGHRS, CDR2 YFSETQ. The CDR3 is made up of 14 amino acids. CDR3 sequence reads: CASSQEGIAEKLFF.

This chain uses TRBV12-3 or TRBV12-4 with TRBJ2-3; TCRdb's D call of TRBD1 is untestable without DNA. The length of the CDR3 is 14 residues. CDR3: CASSLVTGLDTQYF.

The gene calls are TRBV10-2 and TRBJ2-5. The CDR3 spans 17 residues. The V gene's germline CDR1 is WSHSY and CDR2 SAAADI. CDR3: CASSESKRLGTKETQYF.

The CDR3 here is CRVQSSSYNEQFF. This chain links TRBV20-1 with TRBJ2-1. From germline, CDR1 is DFQATT and CDR2 SNEGSKA (reference sequence). The CDR3 runs to 13 residues.

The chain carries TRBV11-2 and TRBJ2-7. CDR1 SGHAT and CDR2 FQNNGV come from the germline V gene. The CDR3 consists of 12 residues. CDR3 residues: CASSFSYATEYF.

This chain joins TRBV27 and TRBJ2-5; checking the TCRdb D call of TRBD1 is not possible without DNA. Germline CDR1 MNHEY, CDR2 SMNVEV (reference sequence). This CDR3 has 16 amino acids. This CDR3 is CASSPRQEVEGETQYF.

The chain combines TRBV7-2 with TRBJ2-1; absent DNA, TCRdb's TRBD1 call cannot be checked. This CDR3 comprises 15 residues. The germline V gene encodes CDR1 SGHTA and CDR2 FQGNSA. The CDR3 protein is CASSFTGDNYNEQFF.

CDR3 amino acids: CASSLSYTQYF. The chain joins TRBV28 to TRBJ2-3. The CDR3 runs 11 residues. CDR1 is MDHEN and CDR2 is SYDVKM in the germline V gene.

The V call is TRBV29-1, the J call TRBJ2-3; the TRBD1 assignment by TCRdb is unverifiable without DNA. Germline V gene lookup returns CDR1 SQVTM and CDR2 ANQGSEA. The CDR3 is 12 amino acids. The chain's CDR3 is CSVRAILDTQYF.

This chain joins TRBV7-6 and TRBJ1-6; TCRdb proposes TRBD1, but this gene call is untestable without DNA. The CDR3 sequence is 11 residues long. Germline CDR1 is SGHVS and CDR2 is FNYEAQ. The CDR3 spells CASSYGGPLHF.

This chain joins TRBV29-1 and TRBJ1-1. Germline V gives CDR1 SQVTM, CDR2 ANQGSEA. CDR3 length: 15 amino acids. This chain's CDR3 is CSVEDLAQQYTEAFF. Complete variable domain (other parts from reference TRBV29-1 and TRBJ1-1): SAVISQKPSRDICQRGTSLTIQCQVDSQVTMMFWYRQQPGQSLTLIATANQGSEATYESGFVIDKFPISRPNLTFSTLTVSNMSPEDSSIYLCSVEDLAQQYTEAFFGQGTRLTVV.

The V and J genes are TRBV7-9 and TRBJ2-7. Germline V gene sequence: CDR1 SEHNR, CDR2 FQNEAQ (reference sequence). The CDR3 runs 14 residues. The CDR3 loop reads CASSLEVDNYEQYF.

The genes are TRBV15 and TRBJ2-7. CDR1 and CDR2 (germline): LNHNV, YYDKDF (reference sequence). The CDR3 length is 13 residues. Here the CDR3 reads CATSTERAGEQYF.

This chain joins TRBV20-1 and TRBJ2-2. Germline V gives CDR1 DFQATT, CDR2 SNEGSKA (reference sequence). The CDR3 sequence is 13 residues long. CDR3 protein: CSVREPNTGELFF.

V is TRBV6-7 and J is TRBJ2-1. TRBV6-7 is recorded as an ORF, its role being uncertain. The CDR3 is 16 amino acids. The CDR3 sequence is CASSYTDSCSYNEQFF.

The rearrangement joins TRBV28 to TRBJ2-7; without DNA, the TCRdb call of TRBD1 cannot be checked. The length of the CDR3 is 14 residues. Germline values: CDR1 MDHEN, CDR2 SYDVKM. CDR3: CASSLTGSGYEQYF. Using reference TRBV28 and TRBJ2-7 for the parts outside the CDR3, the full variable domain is DVKVTQSSRYLVKRTGEKVFLECVQDMDHENMFWYRQDPGLGLRLIYFSYDVKMKEKGDIPEGYSVSREKKERFSLILESASTNQTSMYLCASSLTGSGYEQYFGPGTRLTVT.